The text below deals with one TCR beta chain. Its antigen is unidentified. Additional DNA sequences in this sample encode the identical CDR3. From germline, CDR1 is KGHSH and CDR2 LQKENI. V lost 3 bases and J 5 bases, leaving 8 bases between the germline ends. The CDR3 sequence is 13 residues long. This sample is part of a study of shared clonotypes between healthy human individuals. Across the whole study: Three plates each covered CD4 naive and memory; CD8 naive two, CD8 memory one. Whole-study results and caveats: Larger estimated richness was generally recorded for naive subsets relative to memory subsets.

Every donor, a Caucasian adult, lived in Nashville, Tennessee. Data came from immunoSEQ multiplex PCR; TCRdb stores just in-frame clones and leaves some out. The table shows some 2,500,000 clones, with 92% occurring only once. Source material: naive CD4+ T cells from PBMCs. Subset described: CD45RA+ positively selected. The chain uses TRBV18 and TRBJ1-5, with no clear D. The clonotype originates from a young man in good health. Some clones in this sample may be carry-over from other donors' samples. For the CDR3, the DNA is TGTGCCAGCTCACCGGACCTTTATCAGCCCCAGCATTTT. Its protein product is CASSPDLYQPQHF.